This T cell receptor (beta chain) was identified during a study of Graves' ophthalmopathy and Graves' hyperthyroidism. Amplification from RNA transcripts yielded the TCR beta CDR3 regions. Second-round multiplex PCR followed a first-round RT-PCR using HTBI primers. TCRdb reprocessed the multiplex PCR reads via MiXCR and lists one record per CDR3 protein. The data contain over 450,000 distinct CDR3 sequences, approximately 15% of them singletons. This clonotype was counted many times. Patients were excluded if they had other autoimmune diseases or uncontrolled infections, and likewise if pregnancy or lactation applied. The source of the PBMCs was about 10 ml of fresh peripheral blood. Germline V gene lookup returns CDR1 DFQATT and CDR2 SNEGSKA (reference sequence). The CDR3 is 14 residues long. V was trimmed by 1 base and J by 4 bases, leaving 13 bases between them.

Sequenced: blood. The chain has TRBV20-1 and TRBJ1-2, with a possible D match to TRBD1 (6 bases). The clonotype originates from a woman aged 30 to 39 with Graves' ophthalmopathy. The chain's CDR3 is CSARVDRLLYGYTF. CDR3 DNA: TGCAGTGCTAGAGTGGACAGACTACTCTATGGCTACACCTTC.